The clone carrying this TCR beta chain came up once. Being one base from a much bigger clone, this may be a read error. TCR beta cDNA was made from 450 to 500 ng total RNA with a constant-region primer. Employing slightly modified ARM-PCR, three nested multiplex PCR rounds were run, and these gave rise to the TCR beta libraries. The study ran its first two PCR rounds for approximately 10 cycles each, using TRBV1-TRBV30 forward primers and a C-beta reverse primer. TCRdb re-called the multiplex PCR reads with MiXCR, one entry per CDR3 protein. Of approximately 320,000 distinct CDR3 sequences in the sample, approximately 58% were seen once. The germline CDR1 and CDR2 sequences are MGHRA and YSYEKL. The CDR3 contains 18 residues. These data are taken from a study of tumor-infiltrating lymphocytes in primary liver carcinoma. Unsorted whole blood supplied the RNA, and germline DNA was extracted too.

The chain joins TRBV4-1 to TRBJ1-6, with D perhaps matching TRBD1 (5 bases). The material sequenced was peripheral blood. This clonotype was obtained from a woman in her 30s with primary liver carcinoma and hepatitis B virus infection. CDR3 loop: CASSQSLRADSYNLPLHF. The CDR3 DNA sequence: TGCGCCAGCAGCCAAAGTCTCAGGGCCGACTCCTATAATTTACCCCTCCACTTT.